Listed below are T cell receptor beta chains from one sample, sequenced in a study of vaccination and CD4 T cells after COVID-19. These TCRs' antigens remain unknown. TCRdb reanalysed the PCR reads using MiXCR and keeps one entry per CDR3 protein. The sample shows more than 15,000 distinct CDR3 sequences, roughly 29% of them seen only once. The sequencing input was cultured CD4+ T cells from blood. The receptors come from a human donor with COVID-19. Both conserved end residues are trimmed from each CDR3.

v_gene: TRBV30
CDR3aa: AWSAGLSTLNTEAF

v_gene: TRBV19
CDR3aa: ASSTRGTTIGGTDTQY

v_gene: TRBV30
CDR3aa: AWVPKDRLYGYT

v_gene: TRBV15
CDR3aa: ATSRQGSQETQY

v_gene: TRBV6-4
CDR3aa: ASSDRGGNSPLH

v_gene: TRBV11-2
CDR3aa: ASSLGQGAPYEQY

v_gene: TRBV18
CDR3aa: ASSDRFRETQY

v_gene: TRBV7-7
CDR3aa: ASSSSGGAQETQY

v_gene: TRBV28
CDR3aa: ASSFGGANYGYT

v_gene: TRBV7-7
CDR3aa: ASSRDLAGAGNEQF

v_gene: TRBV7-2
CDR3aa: ASSSRRTAEAF

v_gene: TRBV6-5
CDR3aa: ASSLMAGNQPQH

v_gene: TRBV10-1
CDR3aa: ASSDGGGNIQY

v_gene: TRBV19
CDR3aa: ASSPGTGEKLF

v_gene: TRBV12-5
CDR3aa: ASGLGTGITGELF

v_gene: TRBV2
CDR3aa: ASRQGTVSGNTIY

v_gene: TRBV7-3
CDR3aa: ASSLIGGNTDTQY

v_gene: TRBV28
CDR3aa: ASSSLLINSPLH

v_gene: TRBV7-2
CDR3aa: ASSLGDTSTYEQY

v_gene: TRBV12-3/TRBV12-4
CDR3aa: ASTPGQGKTRNQPQH

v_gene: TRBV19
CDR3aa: ASSSLLQGNSPLH